This TCR beta chain was recovered during a study of OX40 agonist ivuxolimab in advanced cancers. The overall study: It was ivuxolimab, an agonistic anti-OX40 (CD134) antibody, that patients were treated with. Patients were infused with ivuxolimab every 2 weeks at 0.01 to 10 mg/kg. A partial response was reached by three patients: one with hepatocellular carcinoma and two with cutaneous melanoma. General study results and limits: Compared with CD4+, CD8+ T cells on average had more expanded clones.

For this clone: Its matching antigen is unknown.

The CDR3 consists of 13 residues. Germline V lookup: CDR1 SGHTA, CDR2 FQGNSA. Trimming removed 6 bases from V and 8 bases from J, with 14 bases in between. Assay used: immunoSEQ multiplex PCR; TCRdb lists only in-frame clones, some missing. The sample has about 96,000 clones, 90% seen once. Sequenced here: CD4+ or CD8+ T cells sorted from blood, sampled in a trial of the OX40 agonist ivuxolimab. This clonotype was obtained from an adult with an advanced solid tumor such as melanoma, head and neck, liver or kidney cancer. The V and J genes are TRBV7-2 and TRBJ2-1, with D possibly TRBD2 on 5 matching bases. CDR3 residues: CASRRGSRDEQFF. Here the CDR3 DNA reads TGTGCCAGCAGACGAGGGAGCCGGGATGAGCAGTTCTTC.